The 27 T cell receptor beta chains below all came from one sample that was sequenced in a study of vaccination and CD4 T cells after COVID-19. At the Johns Hopkins FTIC core, DNA taken from cultured CD4+ T cells was sequenced by way of the Oncomine TCR Beta short-read assay. TCRdb itself ran the PCR reads through MiXCR, one entry per CDR3 protein. The data contain over 10,000 distinct CDR3 sequences, around 69% of them singletons. Treatment in this sample: roughly 11-day PBMC culture with coronavirus spike peptide pools or control peptides (ViraFEST assay). No antigen has been identified for these receptors. Sequencing was carried out using CD4+ T cells from blood, cultured in vitro. The source of these receptors is a human donor who had recovered from COVID-19.

The chain couples TRBV6-1 to TRBJ1-2; the match to TRBD1 covers 8 bases. The germline CDR1 and CDR2 sequences are MNHNS and SASEGT. The CDR3 is 13 amino acids. V shed 8 bases, J shed 3 bases, and the junction held 5 bases outside the gene matches. The CDR3 bases are TGTGCCAGCGACCTACAGGGGGACTATGGCTACACCTTC. This encodes CASDLQGDYGYTF.

There are a few counts of this clonotype. The rearrangement uses TRBV20-1 and TRBJ1-2; D uncertain. Germline V gene lookup returns CDR1 DFQATT and CDR2 SNEGSKA (reference sequence). The germline V and J ends were trimmed by 5 bases and 0 bases, with 4 bases remaining between them. This CDR3 is built from 11 residues. CDR3 nucleotide sequence: TGCAGTGCTGAAGCTAACTATGGCTACACCTTC. Protein: CSAEANYGYTF.

The chain carries TRBV21-1 and TRBJ2-3; the D segment call TRBD1 is taken from the table without a DNA check. TRBV21-1 is marked as a pseudogene. CDR3 length: 15 residues. The CDR3 DNA reads TGTGCACACTACTTCCTCGTCCCCGGGGCAGATACGCAGTATTTT. Translating it yields CAHYFLVPGADTQYF.

This clonotype has just one count. V and J are TRBV24-1 and TRBJ1-1, with D perhaps matching TRBD1 (6 bases). Trimming cost V 3 bases and J 5 bases, with 9 bases left between them. Germline CDR1 KGHDR, CDR2 SFDVKD. This CDR3 spans 13 amino acids. The chain's CDR3 is CATSDTGLTEAFF. Written as DNA, the CDR3 is TGTGCCACCAGTGATACAGGGTTGACTGAAGCTTTCTTT.

The CDR3 DNA sequence: TGTGCCAGCAGTTACGTGGGCAGGGGGCACGAGCAGTACTTC. It yields the protein CASSYVGRGHEQYF. V gene TRBV6-5 combines with J gene TRBJ2-7, with 8 bases lining up with TRBD1. V shed 2 bases, J shed 5 bases, and the junction held 5 bases outside the gene matches. This CDR3 spans 14 amino acids. Germline values: CDR1 MNHEY, CDR2 SVGAGI.

V gene TRBV27 combines with J gene TRBJ2-6; weak D call: TRBD1 (6 bases). CDR3 length equals 17 residues. The germline V and J ends were trimmed by 6 bases and 4 bases, with 19 bases remaining between them. CDR1 and CDR2 (germline): MNHEY, SMNVEV (reference sequence). The CDR3 protein is CASSLGAGRRGANVLTF. The CDR3 DNA reads TGTGCCAGCAGCCTGGGGGCAGGGCGTCGAGGGGCCAACGTCCTGACTTTC.

This chain joins TRBV20-1 and TRBJ2-2; 10 bases are a match to TRBD2. CDR1 is DFQATT, CDR2 SNEGSKA, per germline (reference sequence). This CDR3 has 13 residues. V was clipped by 6 bases and J by 9 bases; unmatched bases: 7. The CDR3 here is CSAGAGGSRELFF. The CDR3 DNA is TGCAGTGCAGGAGCGGGAGGGTCCCGGGAGCTGTTTTTT.

Here the CDR3 DNA reads TGTGCCAGCAGAGACGACACAGGGGGCTACACCTTC. Its translation is CASRDDTGGYTF. This chain uses TRBV2 with TRBJ1-2; the D gene is possibly TRBD1 (6 bases). From germline, CDR1 is SNHLY and CDR2 FYNNEI. This CDR3 spans 12 amino acids. Trimming removed 6 bases at V and 8 bases at J, with 13 bases between.

The rearrangement links TRBV19 to TRBJ2-4; D may be TRBD2 (6 bases). Germline lookup yields CDR1 LNHDA and CDR2 SQIVND (reference sequence). The CDR3 totals 15 residues. The V and J ends lost 9 bases and 4 bases respectively, with 19 bases between them. The CDR3 loop is CASQGRRDPKNIQYF. The CDR3 DNA reads TGTGCCAGCCAAGGGCGGAGGGACCCAAAAAACATTCAGTACTTC.

The gene calls are TRBV19 and TRBJ2-3; perhaps D is TRBD1 or TRBD2 (5 bases each). The CDR3 runs to 16 residues. CDR1 is LNHDA and CDR2 is SQIVND in the germline V gene (reference sequence). V was pared by 4 bases and J by 0 bases, with 14 bases between. The CDR3 here is CASSNRGGASTDTQYF. The CDR3 region has the DNA TGTGCCAGTAGTAACCGGGGCGGCGCTAGCACAGATACGCAGTATTTT.

The CDR3 DNA sequence: TGCAGTGCTAGATTAGGGTCAGGCTACACCTTC. It is translated as CSARLGSGYTF. The genes are TRBV20-1 and TRBJ1-2; D is ambiguous. Trimming removed 2 bases from V and 8 bases from J, with 9 bases in between. Germline values: CDR1 DFQATT, CDR2 SNEGSKA (reference sequence). The CDR3 spans 11 residues.

This chain uses TRBV2 with TRBJ2-7; 8 bases align to TRBD1. This CDR3 region has 14 residues. J was trimmed by 0 bases and V by 6 bases; bases with no gene match: 4. Germline CDR1 and CDR2: SNHLY and FYNNEI. The CDR3 region has the DNA TGTGCCAGCAGGGGACAGGCACGCTCCTACGAGCAGTACTTC. This encodes CASRGQARSYEQYF.

The chain has TRBV20-1 and TRBJ2-1; no clear D. The CDR3 spans 11 residues. CDR1 and CDR2 from the germline V gene are DFQATT and SNEGSKA (reference sequence). Trimming pared 1 base from V and 6 bases from J, leaving 4 bases between. This chain's CDR3 is CSARGGNEQFF. In DNA, the CDR3 is TGCAGTGCTAGAGGAGGCAATGAGCAGTTCTTC.

V is TRBV15 and J is TRBJ2-7; 8 bases align to TRBD1. The CDR3 is 15 residues long. Trimming at V came to 0 bases and at J to 4 bases, leaving 5 bases not matched to a gene. Germline loops: CDR1 LNHNV, CDR2 YYDKDF (reference sequence). CDR3 region: CATSREWTGIYEQYF. The CDR3 nucleotides are TGTGCCACCAGCAGAGAGTGGACAGGGATATACGAGCAGTACTTC.

This clonotype was detected only a few times. The gene calls are TRBV6-1 and TRBJ1-2; 8 bases agree with TRBD1. The V gene's germline CDR1 is MNHNS and CDR2 SASEGT. Trimming removed 6 bases from V and 3 bases from J; junction bases left unmatched: 0. The CDR3 totals 12 residues. CDR3 protein: CASRDRDYGYTF. The DNA of the CDR3 is TGTGCCAGCAGGGACAGGGACTATGGCTACACCTTC.

CDR3 sequence (DNA): TGCAGTGCTACCCAGGTTGAGGGATATAGCAATCAGCCCCAGCATTTT. This gives the protein CSATQVEGYSNQPQHF. The chain carries TRBV20-1 and TRBJ1-5; D unclear. V shed 4 bases and J shed 0 bases, with 16 bases lying between them. Germline lookup yields CDR1 DFQATT and CDR2 SNEGSKA (reference sequence). The CDR3 has 16 amino acids.

This rearrangement joins TRBV20-1 to TRBJ2-7, with 7 bases that match TRBD1. Germline values: CDR1 DFQATT, CDR2 SNEGSKA (reference sequence). V lost 4 bases, J lost 2 bases, and 5 bases stayed unmatched. CDR3 length equals 13 residues. The CDR3 DNA sequence: TGCAGTGCTACCGGGACAGAGACCTACGAGCAGTACTTC. It translates to CSATGTETYEQYF.

As to this clonotype: One junction end does not reproduce the germline sequence, and a read error may be involved. The chain couples TRBV7-2 to TRBJ2-3; D is uncertain. Per the germline V gene, CDR1 is SGHTA and CDR2 is FQGNSA. This CDR3 has 13 amino acids. CDR3 residues: CASSQAHTDTQYF. The CDR3 DNA sequence: TGCGCCAGCAGCCAGGCCCACACAGATACGCAGTATTTT.

The rearrangement uses TRBV4-1 and TRBJ1-5, with unresolved D. This CDR3 has 16 amino acids. Trimming cost V 1 base and J 2 bases, with 12 bases left between them. Germline CDR1 is MGHRA and CDR2 is YSYEKL. The CDR3 spells CASSQGRQAGNQPQHF. CDR3 coding DNA: TGCGCCAGCAGCCAAGGGAGGCAGGCGGGCAATCAGCCCCAGCATTTT.

The rearrangement links TRBV27 to TRBJ1-1, with 11 bases fitting TRBD1. V lost 3 bases, J lost 1 base, and 4 bases stayed unmatched. The CDR3 is made up of 16 amino acids. Germline CDR1 reads MNHEY; CDR2 reads SMNVEV (reference sequence). The CDR3 loop reads CASSFRTGGANTEAFF. The CDR3 DNA follows: TGTGCCAGCAGTTTTCGGACAGGGGGCGCGAACACTGAAGCTTTCTTT.

The chain combines TRBV20-1 with TRBJ2-2, with D hard to call. The CDR3 loop spans 13 amino acids. Germline V lookup: CDR1 DFQATT, CDR2 SNEGSKA (reference sequence). The V and J ends lost 3 bases and 5 bases respectively, with 10 bases between them. The CDR3 DNA follows: TGCAGTGCTAGCCCGACACTGACCGGGGAGCTGTTTTTT. Its protein product is CSASPTLTGELFF.

J is TRBJ1-2 and V is TRBV18; D is uncertain. This CDR3 region has 13 residues. The V end lost 3 bases, the J end lost 5 bases, and 10 bases lay between the germline ends. CDR1 is KGHSH and CDR2 is LQKENI in the germline V gene. The CDR3 DNA reads as TGTGCCAGCTCACCGGAGGGTCTGTATGGCTACACCTTC. Residues: CASSPEGLYGYTF.

The chain combines TRBV7-6 with TRBJ2-1, with D possibly called TRBD1 or TRBD2 (5 bases each). Per the germline V gene, CDR1 is SGHVS and CDR2 is FNYEAQ. The CDR3 has 14 amino acids. CDR3 region: CDPSPRGTTNEQFF. The CDR3, as DNA: TGTGATCCGTCACCACGAGGGACGACGAATGAGCAGTTCTTC.

This clonotype was recorded a few times. This chain links TRBV20-1 with TRBJ1-5, with no clear D. Germline assignment: CDR1 DFQATT and CDR2 SNEGSKA (reference sequence). CDR3 length: 14 amino acids. Trimming stripped 5 bases from V and 3 bases from J, with 14 bases between. This CDR3 is CSARGGNPNQPQHF. In DNA form, the CDR3 reads TGCAGTGCTCGAGGAGGCAACCCCAATCAGCCCCAGCATTTT.

The chain carries TRBV6-4 and TRBJ1-5; D is ambiguous. Per germline, CDR1 MRHNA and CDR2 SNTAGT. The germline V and J ends were trimmed by 3 bases and 1 base, with 10 bases remaining between them. The CDR3 is 15 residues long. CDR3 nucleotide sequence: TGTGCCAGCAGTGAGAGGGAAGGCAGCAATCAGCCCCAGCATTTT. It translates to CASSEREGSNQPQHF.

This sequence joins TRBV7-6 and TRBJ2-5, with D unresolved. The germline gives CDR1 SGHVS, CDR2 FNYEAQ. The CDR3 covers 13 residues. The germline V and J ends were trimmed by 1 base and 5 bases, with 8 bases remaining between them. CDR3 amino acids: CASSLGVGETQYF. CDR3 coding DNA: TGTGCCAGCAGCTTAGGGGTAGGGGAGACCCAGTACTTC.

V and J are TRBV7-2 and TRBJ2-7; no reliable D call. The CDR3 length is 13 residues. The V gene lost 6 bases and the J gene lost 2 bases, with 11 bases spanning the gap. CDR1 and CDR2 from the germline V gene are SGHTA and FQGNSA. CDR3: CASSIGRTYEQYF. DNA for the CDR3: TGTGCCAGCAGTATAGGCAGGACCTACGAGCAGTACTTC.